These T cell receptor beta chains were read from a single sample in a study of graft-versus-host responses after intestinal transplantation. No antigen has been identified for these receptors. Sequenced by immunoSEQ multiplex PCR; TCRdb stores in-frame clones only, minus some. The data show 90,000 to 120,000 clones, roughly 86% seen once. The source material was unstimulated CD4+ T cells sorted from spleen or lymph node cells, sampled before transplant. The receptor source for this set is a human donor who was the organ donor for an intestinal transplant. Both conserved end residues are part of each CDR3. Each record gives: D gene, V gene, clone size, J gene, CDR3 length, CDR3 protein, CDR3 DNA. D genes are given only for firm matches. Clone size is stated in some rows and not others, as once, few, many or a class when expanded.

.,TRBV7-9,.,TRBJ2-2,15,CASTIGRGNTGELFF,TGTGCCAGCACCATAGGGAGAGGGAACACCGGGGAGCTGTTTTTT
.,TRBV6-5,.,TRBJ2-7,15,CASSYSPTGAYEQYF,TGTGCCAGCAGTTACTCGCCAACAGGAGCCTACGAGCAGTACTTC
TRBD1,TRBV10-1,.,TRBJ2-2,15,CASSKGTGGTGELVF,TGCGCCAGCAGTAAAGGGACAGGGGGCACCGGGGAGCTGGTTTTT
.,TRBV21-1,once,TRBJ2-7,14,CARAGQGMFYEQYF,TGTGCCAGGGCGGGACAGGGTATGTTCTACGAGCAGTACTTC
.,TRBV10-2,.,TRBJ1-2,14,CASSEPGVNYGYTF,TGCGCCAGCAGTGAGCCAGGGGTTAACTATGGCTACACCTTC
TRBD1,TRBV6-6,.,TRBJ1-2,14,CASSYSTGNYGYTF,TGTGCCAGCAGTTATTCGACAGGGAACTATGGCTACACCTTC
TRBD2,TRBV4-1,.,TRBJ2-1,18,CASSRLAGGTSSYNEQFF,TGCGCCAGCAGCCGACTAGCGGGGGGGACGAGCTCCTACAATGAGCAGTTCTTC
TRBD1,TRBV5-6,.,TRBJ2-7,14,CASSFLDRGREQYF,TGTGCCAGCAGCTTTCTAGACAGGGGGCGTGAGCAGTACTTC
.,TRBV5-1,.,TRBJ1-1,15,CASSLVGYSNTEAFF,TGCGCCAGCAGCTTGGTCGGCTATTCGAACACTGAAGCTTTCTTT
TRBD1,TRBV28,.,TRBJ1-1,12,CASRTTGKGAFF,TGTGCCAGCAGGACGACAGGGAAGGGAGCTTTCTTT
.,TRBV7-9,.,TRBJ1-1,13,CASTMGVDYEAFF,TGTGCCAGCACAATGGGGGTCGACTATGAAGCTTTCTTT
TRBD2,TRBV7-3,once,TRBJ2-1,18,CASSLGREEGRAGNEQFF,TGTGCCAGCAGCTTAGGGAGGGAGGAAGGGAGGGCGGGGAATGAGCAGTTCTTC
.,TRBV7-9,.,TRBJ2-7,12,CASREDSYEQYF,TGTGCCAGCAGAGAAGACAGCTACGAGCAGTACTTC
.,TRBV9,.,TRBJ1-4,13,CASSVDRDEKLFF,TGTGCCAGCAGCGTAGACAGGGATGAAAAACTGTTTTTT
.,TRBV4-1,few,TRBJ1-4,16,CASSQDPGRANEKLFF,TGCGCCAGCAGCCAAGATCCAGGGCGCGCGAATGAAAAACTGTTTTTT
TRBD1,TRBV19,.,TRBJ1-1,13,CASRGYQSTEAFF,TGTGCCAGCAGGGGGTATCAAAGCACTGAAGCTTTCTTT
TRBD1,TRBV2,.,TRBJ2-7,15,CASSRDRGSSYEQYF,TGTGCCAGCAGTAGGGACAGGGGCAGCTCCTACGAGCAGTACTTC
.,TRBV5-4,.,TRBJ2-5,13,CASSRGREETQYF,TGTGCCAGCAGTAGGGGTAGGGAAGAGACCCAGTACTTC
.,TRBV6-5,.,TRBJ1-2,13,CASSYSRGRSYTF,TGTGCCAGCAGTTACTCGAGGGGAAGGAGCTACACCTTC
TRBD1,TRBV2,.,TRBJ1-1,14,CASRVRGGNTEAFF,TGTGCCAGCAGGGTCAGGGGGGGAAACACTGAAGCTTTCTTT
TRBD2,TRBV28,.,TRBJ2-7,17,CASSLYGGSGSSYEQYF,TGTGCCAGCAGTTTATATGGGGGTAGCGGGAGCTCCTACGAGCAGTACTTC
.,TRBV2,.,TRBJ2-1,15,CASRAEGLLLNEQFF,TGTGCCAGCAGGGCTGAGGGCCTCCTCCTCAATGAGCAGTTCTTC
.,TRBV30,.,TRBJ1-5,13,CAWTTTDNQPQHF,TGTGCCTGGACGACGACAGACAATCAGCCCCAGCATTTT
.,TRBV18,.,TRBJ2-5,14,CASSPPSQGETQYF,TGTGCCAGCTCACCACCGTCACAGGGAGAGACCCAGTACTTC
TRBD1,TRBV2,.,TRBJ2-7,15,CASSEAGTGGGEQYF,TGTGCCAGCAGTGAAGCAGGGACAGGGGGCGGCGAGCAGTACTTC
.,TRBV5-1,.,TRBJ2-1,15,CASSGSLSSYNEQFF,TGCGCCAGCAGCGGCTCTTTGAGCTCCTACAATGAGCAGTTCTTC
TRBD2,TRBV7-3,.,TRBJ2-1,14,CASSLSGSADEQFF,TGTGCCAGCAGCTTAAGCGGGAGCGCGGATGAGCAGTTCTTC
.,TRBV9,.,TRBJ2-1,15,CASSVASVKGLEQFF,TGTGCCAGCAGCGTAGCTTCTGTTAAAGGGCTTGAGCAGTTCTTC
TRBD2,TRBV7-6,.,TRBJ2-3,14,CASTEAGGTDTQYF,TGTGCCAGCACCGAAGCGGGAGGAACAGATACGCAGTATTTT
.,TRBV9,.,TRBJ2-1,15,CASSVGVQSYNEQFF,TGTGCCAGCAGCGTAGGCGTACAGTCGTACAATGAGCAGTTCTTC
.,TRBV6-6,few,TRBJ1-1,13,CASSYWENTEAFF,TGTGCCAGCAGTTACTGGGAGAACACTGAAGCTTTCTTT
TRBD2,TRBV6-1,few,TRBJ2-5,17,CASSGGPMTSFQETQYF,TGTGCCAGCAGTGGAGGTCCGATGACTAGCTTTCAAGAGACCCAGTACTTC
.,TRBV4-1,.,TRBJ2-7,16,CASSQETRGVSYEQYF,TGCGCCAGCAGCCAAGAGACCAGGGGAGTCTCCTACGAGCAGTACTTC
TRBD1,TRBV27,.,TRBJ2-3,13,CASSLTGEDTQYF,TGTGCCAGCAGTCTCACAGGGGAAGATACGCAGTATTTT
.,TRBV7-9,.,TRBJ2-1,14,CASSLVGDYNEQFF,TGTGCCAGCAGCTTAGTAGGTGACTACAATGAGCAGTTCTTC
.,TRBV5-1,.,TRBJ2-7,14,CASSLEGDVYEQYF,TGCGCCAGCAGCTTGGAAGGGGATGTCTACGAGCAGTACTTC